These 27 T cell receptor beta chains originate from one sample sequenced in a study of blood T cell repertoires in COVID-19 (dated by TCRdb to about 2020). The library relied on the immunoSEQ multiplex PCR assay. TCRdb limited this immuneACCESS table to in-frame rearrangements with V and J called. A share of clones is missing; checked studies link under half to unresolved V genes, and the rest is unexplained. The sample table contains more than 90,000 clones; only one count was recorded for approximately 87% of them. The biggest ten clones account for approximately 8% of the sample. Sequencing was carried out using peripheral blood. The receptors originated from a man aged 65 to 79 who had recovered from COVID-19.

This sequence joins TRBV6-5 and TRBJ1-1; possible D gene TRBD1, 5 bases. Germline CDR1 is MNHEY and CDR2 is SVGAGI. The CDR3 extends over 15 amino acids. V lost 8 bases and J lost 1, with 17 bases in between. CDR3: CASAGQGWGNTEAFF. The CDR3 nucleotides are TGTGCCAGCGCAGGGCAGGGTTGGGGGAACACTGAAGCTTTCTTT.

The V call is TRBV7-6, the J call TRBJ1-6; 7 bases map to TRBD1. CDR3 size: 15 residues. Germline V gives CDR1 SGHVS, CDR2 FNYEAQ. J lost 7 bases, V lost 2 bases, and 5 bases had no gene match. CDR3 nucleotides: TGTGCCAGCAGCTTACTCGGGACAGCAAATTCACCCCTCCACTTT. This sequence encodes CASSLLGTANSPLHF.

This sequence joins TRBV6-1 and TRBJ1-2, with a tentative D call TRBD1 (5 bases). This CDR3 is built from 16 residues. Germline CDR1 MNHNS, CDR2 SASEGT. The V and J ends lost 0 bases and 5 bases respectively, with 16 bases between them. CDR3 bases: TGTGCCAGCAGTGAAGCTGTCGGACACCCCGTTTATGGCTACACCTTC. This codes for CASSEAVGHPVYGYTF.

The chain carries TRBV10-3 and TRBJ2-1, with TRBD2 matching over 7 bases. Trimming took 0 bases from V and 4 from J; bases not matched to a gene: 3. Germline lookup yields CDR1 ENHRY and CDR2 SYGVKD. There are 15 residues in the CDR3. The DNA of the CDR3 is TGTGCCATCAGTGAGTCAGGGACTACATACAATGAGCAGTTCTTC. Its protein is CAISESGTTYNEQFF.

This CDR3 is CASSLMSGRPNIQYF. CDR3 DNA sequence: TGCGCCAGCAGCTTGATGAGCGGGAGACCCAACATTCAGTACTTC. The chain combines TRBV5-1 with TRBJ2-4; 8 positions agree with TRBD2. The CDR3 has 15 residues. The V gene end was trimmed by 1 base and the J gene end by 7 bases; junction bases not matched to a gene: 7. The germline V gene has CDR1 SGHRS and CDR2 YFSETQ.

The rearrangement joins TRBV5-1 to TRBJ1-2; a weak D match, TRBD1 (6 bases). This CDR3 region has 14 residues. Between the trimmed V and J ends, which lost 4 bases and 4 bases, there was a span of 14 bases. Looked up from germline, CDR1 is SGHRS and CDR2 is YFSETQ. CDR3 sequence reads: CASSPQGSGYGYTF. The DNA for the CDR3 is TGCGCCAGCAGCCCTCAGGGGTCGGGCTATGGCTACACCTTC. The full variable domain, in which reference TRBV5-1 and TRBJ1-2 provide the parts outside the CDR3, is KAGVTQTPRYLIKTRGQQVTLSCSPISGHRSVSWYQQTPGQGLQFLFEYFSETQRNKGNFPGRFSGRQFSNSRSEMNVSTLELGDSALYLCASSPQGSGYGYTFGSGTRLTVV.

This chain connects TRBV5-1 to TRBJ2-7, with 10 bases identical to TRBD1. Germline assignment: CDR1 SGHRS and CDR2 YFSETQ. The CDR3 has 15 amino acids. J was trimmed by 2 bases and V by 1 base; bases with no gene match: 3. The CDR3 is CASSLMGQGPYEQYF. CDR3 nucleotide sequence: TGCGCCAGCAGCTTGATGGGACAGGGGCCCTACGAGCAGTACTTC.

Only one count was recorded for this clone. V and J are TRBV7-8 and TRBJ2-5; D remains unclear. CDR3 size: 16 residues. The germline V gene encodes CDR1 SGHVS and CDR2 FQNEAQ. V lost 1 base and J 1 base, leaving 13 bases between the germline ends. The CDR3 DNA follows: TGTGCCAGCAGCTTAGTAGGCGGTTATCCCCAAGAGACCCAGTACTTC. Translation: CASSLVGGYPQETQYF. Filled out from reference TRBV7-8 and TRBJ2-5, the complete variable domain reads GAGVSQSPRYKVAKRGQDVALRCDPISGHVSLFWYQQALGQGPEFLTYFQNEAQLDKSGLPSDRFFAERPEGSVSTLKIQRTQQEDSAVYLCASSLVGGYPQETQYFGPGTRLLVL.

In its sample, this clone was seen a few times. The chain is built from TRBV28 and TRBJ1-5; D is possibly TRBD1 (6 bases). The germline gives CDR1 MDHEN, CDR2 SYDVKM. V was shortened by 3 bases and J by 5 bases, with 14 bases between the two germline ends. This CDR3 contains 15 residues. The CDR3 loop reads CASSLGGALHQPQHF. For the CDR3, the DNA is TGTGCCAGCAGTTTGGGGGGGGCCTTGCATCAGCCCCAGCATTTT.

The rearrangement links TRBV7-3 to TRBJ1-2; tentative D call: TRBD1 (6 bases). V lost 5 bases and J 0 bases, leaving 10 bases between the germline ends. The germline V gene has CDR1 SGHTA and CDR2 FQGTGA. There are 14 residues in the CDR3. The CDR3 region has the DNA TGTGCCAGCAGCGTGACAGGCGCTAACTATGGCTACACCTTC. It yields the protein CASSVTGANYGYTF.

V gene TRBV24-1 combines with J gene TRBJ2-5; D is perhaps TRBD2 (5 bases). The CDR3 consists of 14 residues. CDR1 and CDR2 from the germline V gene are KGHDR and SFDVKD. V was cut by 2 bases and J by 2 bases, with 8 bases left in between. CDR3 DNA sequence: TGTGCCACCAGTGATTCTCCGGGGCAAGAGACCCAGTACTTC. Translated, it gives CATSDSPGQETQYF.

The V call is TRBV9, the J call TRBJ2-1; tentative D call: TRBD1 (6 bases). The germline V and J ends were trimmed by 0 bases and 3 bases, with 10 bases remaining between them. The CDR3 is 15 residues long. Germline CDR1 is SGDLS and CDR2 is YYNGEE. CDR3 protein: CASSVAGTLYNEQFF. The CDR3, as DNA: TGTGCCAGCAGCGTAGCTGGGACACTCTACAATGAGCAGTTCTTC.

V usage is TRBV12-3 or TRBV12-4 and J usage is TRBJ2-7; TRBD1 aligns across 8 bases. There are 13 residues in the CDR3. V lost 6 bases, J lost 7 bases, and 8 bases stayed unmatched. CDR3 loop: CASSEDRAGEQYF. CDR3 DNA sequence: TGTGCCAGCAGCGAGGACAGGGCGGGAGAGCAGTACTTC.

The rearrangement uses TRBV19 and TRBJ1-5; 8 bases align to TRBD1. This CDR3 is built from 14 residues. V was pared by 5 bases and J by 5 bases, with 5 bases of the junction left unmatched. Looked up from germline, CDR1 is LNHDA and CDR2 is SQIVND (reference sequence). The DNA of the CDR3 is TGTGCCAGTAGTTCCCTACAGGGGGATCAGCCCCAGCATTTT. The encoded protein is CASSSLQGDQPQHF.

CDR3 residues: CASSPPQGLAGSRQFF. The CDR3 DNA reads as TGTGCCAGCAGCCCCCCCCAGGGTCTAGCGGGAAGCAGGCAGTTCTTC. V usage is TRBV3-1 (or the pseudogene TRBV3-2) and J usage is TRBJ2-1, with 9 bases fitting TRBD2. After removal of 4 bases from V and 12 bases from J, the junction contained 16 bases not matched to a gene. In germline, CDR1 is LGHDT, CDR2 YNNKEL (reference sequence). This CDR3 is 16 amino acids long.

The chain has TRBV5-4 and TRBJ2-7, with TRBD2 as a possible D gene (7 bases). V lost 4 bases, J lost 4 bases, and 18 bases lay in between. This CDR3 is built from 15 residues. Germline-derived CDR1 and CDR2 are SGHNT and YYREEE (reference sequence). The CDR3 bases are TGTGCCAGCAGCCCTGTCCCGGGGGGCACGTACGAGCAGTACTTC. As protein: CASSPVPGGTYEQYF.

The CDR3 loop is CAIRGQGNEKLFF. The DNA for the CDR3 is TGTGCCATCAGGGGACAGGGTAATGAAAAACTGTTTTTT. The J gene is TRBJ1-4, the V gene TRBV10-3; 9 bases are shared with TRBD1. With 6 bases clipped from V and 4 bases from J, the junction kept 0 bases outside the gene matches. The CDR3 consists of 13 residues. The germline CDR1 and CDR2 sequences are ENHRY and SYGVKD.

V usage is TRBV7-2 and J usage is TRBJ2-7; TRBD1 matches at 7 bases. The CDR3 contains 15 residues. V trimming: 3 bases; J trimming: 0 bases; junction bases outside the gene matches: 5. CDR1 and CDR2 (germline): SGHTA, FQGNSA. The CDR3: CASSFTRGSSYEQYF. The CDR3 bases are TGTGCCAGCAGCTTTACCAGGGGGAGCTCCTACGAGCAGTACTTC.

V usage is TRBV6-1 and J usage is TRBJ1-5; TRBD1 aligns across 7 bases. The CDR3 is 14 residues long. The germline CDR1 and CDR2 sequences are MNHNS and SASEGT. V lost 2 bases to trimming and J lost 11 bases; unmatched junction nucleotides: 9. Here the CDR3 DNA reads TGTGCCAGCAGTGAACAGGGGGTGGAATCAGCCCAGCATTTT. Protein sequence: CASSEQGVESAQHF.

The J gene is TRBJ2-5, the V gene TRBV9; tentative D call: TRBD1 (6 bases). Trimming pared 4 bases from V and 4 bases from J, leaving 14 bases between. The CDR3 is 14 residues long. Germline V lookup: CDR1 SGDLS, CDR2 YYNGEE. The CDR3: CASSRTRGLETQYF. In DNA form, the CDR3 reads TGTGCCAGCAGCCGCACCAGGGGTTTAGAGACCCAGTACTTC.

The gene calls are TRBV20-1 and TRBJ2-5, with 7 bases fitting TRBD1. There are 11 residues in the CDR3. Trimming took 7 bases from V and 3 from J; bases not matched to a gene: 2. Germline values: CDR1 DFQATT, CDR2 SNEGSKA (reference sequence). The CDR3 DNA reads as TGCAGTGGAGACAGGGAAGAGACCCAGTACTTC. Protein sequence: CSGDREETQYF.

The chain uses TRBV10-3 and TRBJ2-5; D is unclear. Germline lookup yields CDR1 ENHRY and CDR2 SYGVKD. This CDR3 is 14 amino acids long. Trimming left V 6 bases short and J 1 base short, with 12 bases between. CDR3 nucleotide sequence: TGTGCCATCAGGGCCGCCCGTTCCCAAGAGACCCAGTACTTC. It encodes CAIRAARSQETQYF.

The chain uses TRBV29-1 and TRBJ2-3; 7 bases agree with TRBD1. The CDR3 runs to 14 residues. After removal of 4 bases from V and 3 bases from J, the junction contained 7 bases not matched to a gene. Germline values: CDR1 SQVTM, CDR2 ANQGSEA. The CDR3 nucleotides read TGCAGCGTTGTGGTGAGGACAGGTACAGATACGCAGTATTTT. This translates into CSVVVRTGTDTQYF.

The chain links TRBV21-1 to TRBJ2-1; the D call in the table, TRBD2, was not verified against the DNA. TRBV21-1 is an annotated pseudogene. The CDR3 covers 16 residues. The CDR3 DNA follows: TGTGCCAGCAGCACCCCAGCGGGGGGGGTCTACAATGAGCAGTTCTTC. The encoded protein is CASSTPAGGVYNEQFF.

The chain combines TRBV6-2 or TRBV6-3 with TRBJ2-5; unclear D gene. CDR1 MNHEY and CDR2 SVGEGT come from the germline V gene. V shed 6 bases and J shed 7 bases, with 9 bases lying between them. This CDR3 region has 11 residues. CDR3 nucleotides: TGTGCCAGCAGCCGCTCGAGGACCCAGTACTTC. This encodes CASSRSRTQYF.

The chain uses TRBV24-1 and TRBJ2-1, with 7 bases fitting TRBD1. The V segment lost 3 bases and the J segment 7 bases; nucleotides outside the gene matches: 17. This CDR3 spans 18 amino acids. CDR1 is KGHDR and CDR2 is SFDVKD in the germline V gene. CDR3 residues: CATSDPTLTGSRANEQFF. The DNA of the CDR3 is TGTGCCACCAGTGATCCCACTCTGACAGGGAGTAGGGCAAATGAGCAGTTCTTC.

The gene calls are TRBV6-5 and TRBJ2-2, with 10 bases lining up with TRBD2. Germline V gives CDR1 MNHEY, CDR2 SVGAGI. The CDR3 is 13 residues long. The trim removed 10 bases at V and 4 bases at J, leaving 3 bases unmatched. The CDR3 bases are TGTGCCATCGGGACTAGCGCCACCGGGGAGCTGTTTTTT. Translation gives CAIGTSATGELFF.